The 19 T cell receptor beta chains below all came from one sample that was sequenced in a study of blood T cell repertoires in COVID-19. Only in-frame clones appear in the TCRdb table, and some are missing; sequencing was by immunoSEQ multiplex PCR. The sample holds about 200,000 clones, 75% to 90% seen once. The sequencing sample was made of peripheral blood. Receptor source: a man between 60 and 75 years old with acute or convalescent COVID-19.

The V call is TRBV3-1 (or the pseudogene TRBV3-2), the J call TRBJ2-2; D is possibly TRBD2 (5 bases). Germline lookup yields CDR1 LGHDT and CDR2 YNNKEL (reference sequence). This CDR3 comprises 14 residues. Trimming took off 6 bases at V and 2 bases at J, with 10 bases between the two ends. The chain's CDR3 is CASRRTLNTGELFF. The CDR3 region has the DNA TGTGCCAGCAGAAGGACTCTAAACACCGGGGAGCTGTTTTTT.

The V and J genes are TRBV19 and TRBJ1-5; D is possibly TRBD1 (6 bases). Trimming took off 3 bases at V and 5 bases at J, with 11 bases between the two ends. This CDR3 comprises 14 residues. Looked up from germline, CDR1 is LNHDA and CDR2 is SQIVND (reference sequence). The CDR3 DNA is TGTGCCAGTAGTATGGTATGGGGGCATCAGCCCCAGCATTTT. This gives the protein CASSMVWGHQPQHF.

The chain uses TRBV7-2 and TRBJ2-7; D is unclear. CDR1 and CDR2 from the germline V gene are SGHTA and FQGNSA. Trimming removed 2 bases at V and 7 bases at J, with 15 bases between. This CDR3 region has 14 residues. This CDR3 reads CASSLIHGRQEQYF. For the CDR3, the DNA is TGTGCCAGCAGCTTAATTCACGGCCGACAAGAGCAGTACTTC.

V and J are TRBV24-1 and TRBJ2-1, with 8 bases aligning to TRBD1. The CDR3 has 16 amino acids. After removal of 5 bases from V and 7 bases from J, the junction contained 12 bases not matched to a gene. Looked up from germline, CDR1 is KGHDR and CDR2 is SFDVKD. The CDR3 DNA reads TGTGCCACCAGTGGGGGGATTTCAGGGGGCCGAAATGAGCAGTTCTTC. This codes for CATSGGISGGRNEQFF.

The chain is built from TRBV6-2 or TRBV6-3 and TRBJ2-7; D gene ambiguous. The CDR3 extends over 14 amino acids. Germline V gene sequence: CDR1 MNHEY, CDR2 SVGEGT. The ends were cut back, 0 bases at V and 4 bases at J, with 10 bases in the middle. DNA of the CDR3: TGTGCCAGCAGTTACTCCCCTACTAATTACGAGCAGTACTTC. Protein: CASSYSPTNYEQYF.

The rearrangement links TRBV19 to TRBJ2-3; TRBD2 is a possible D gene (7 bases). Trimming removed 8 bases from V and 3 bases from J, with 18 bases in between. Looked up from germline, CDR1 is LNHDA and CDR2 is SQIVND (reference sequence). The CDR3 spans 15 residues. CDR3 amino acids: CASQGGETGTDTQYF. The DNA for the CDR3 is TGTGCCAGTCAAGGGGGGGAAACGGGGACAGATACGCAGTATTTT.

This clone was counted once. The J gene is TRBJ2-4, the V gene TRBV18; D unclear. Trimming took off 0 bases at V and 1 base at J, with 13 bases between the two ends. Germline V gives CDR1 KGHSH, CDR2 LQKENI. The CDR3 length is 17 residues. The CDR3 sequence is CASSPPSRQDAKNIQYF. CDR3 DNA: TGTGCCAGCTCACCACCTTCCCGACAAGACGCCAAAAACATTCAGTACTTC.

V and J are TRBV3-1 (or the pseudogene TRBV3-2) and TRBJ2-3; 7 bases are shared with TRBD2. CDR1 is LGHDT and CDR2 is YNNKEL in the germline V gene (reference sequence). V shed 4 bases, J shed 1 base, and the junction held 5 bases outside the gene matches. This CDR3 contains 15 residues. CDR3 amino acids: CASSPRLAGTDTQYF. DNA of the CDR3: TGTGCCAGCAGCCCTCGACTAGCAGGCACAGATACGCAGTATTTT.

The rearrangement uses TRBV13 and TRBJ1-3; D remains ambiguous. V was pared by 6 bases and J by 4 bases, with 10 bases between. CDR3 size: 13 residues. CDR1 and CDR2 from the germline V gene are PRHDT and FYEKMQ (reference sequence). The CDR3 here is CASSGGSGNTIYF. CDR3 DNA sequence: TGTGCCAGCAGTGGAGGATCGGGAAACACCATATATTTT.

The sample holds one count of this clone. V is TRBV2 and J is TRBJ2-1; 9 bases fit TRBD2. CDR3 length: 15 residues. CDR1 is SNHLY and CDR2 is FYNNEI in the germline V gene. The ends lost 6 bases at V and 5 bases at J; junction bases unmatched: 8. The CDR3 DNA reads TGTGCCAGCAGGAGAGGACTAGCGATCGACAATGAGCAGTTCTTC. As protein: CASRRGLAIDNEQFF. Full variable domain (rest looked up from reference TRBV2 and TRBJ2-1): EPEVTQTPSHQVTQMGQEVILRCVPISNHLYFYWYRQILGQKVEFLVSFYNNEISEKSEIFDDQFSVERPDGSNFTLKIRSTKLEDSAMYFCASRRGLAIDNEQFFGPGTRLTVL.

The rearrangement links TRBV5-6 to TRBJ1-5, with 9 bases lining up with TRBD1. The germline V gene has CDR1 SGHDT and CDR2 YYEEEE. V lost 0 bases, J lost 2 bases, and 0 bases stayed unmatched. CDR3 length equals 15 residues. Written as DNA, the CDR3 is TGTGCCAGCAGCTTGGGGACAGGGGGCAATCAGCCCCAGCATTTT. Protein sequence: CASSLGTGGNQPQHF.

The chain has TRBV19 and TRBJ1-4; weak D call: TRBD1 (6 bases). Per the germline V gene, CDR1 is LNHDA and CDR2 is SQIVND (reference sequence). This CDR3 is built from 15 residues. As DNA, the CDR3 is TGTACCGCTGCGCTACGGGGGGGCGCCGTGGAAAAACTGTTTTTT. As protein: CTAALRGGAVEKLFF.

The chain uses TRBV19 and TRBJ2-1; maybe TRBD2 (5 bases). The CDR3 spans 15 residues. Germline CDR1 LNHDA, CDR2 SQIVND (reference sequence). V was cut by 3 bases and J by 8 bases, with 17 bases left in between. CDR3 coding DNA: TGTGCCAGTAGTATCCCAGGACCCAGCGGCTATGAGCAGTTCTTC. As protein: CASSIPGPSGYEQFF.

The rearrangement joins TRBV19 to TRBJ2-6; 8 bases map to TRBD1. This CDR3 is built from 16 residues. J was trimmed by 0 bases and V by 5 bases; bases with no gene match: 3. CDR1 and CDR2 (germline): LNHDA, SQIVND (reference sequence). The CDR3 sequence is CASSGTGPSGANVLTF. DNA of the CDR3: TGTGCCAGTAGTGGGACAGGCCCCTCTGGGGCCAACGTCCTGACTTTC.

This chain connects TRBV7-2 to TRBJ2-5; 8 nucleotides agree with TRBD2. The CDR3 totals 16 residues. With V trimmed by 2 bases and J by 4 bases, 9 bases remained unmatched. Looked up from germline, CDR1 is SGHTA and CDR2 is FQGNSA. The CDR3 DNA reads as TGTGCCAGCAGCTTATTCGGGGGGGGAGTGGGAGAGACCCAGTACTTC. Its translation: CASSLFGGGVGETQYF.

The J gene is TRBJ2-7, the V gene TRBV7-6; D is unresolved. Germline CDR1 SGHVS, CDR2 FNYEAQ. The CDR3 contains 13 residues. Trimming pared 5 bases from V and 3 bases from J, leaving 11 bases between. Written as DNA, the CDR3 is TGTGCCAGCAGCGCCGTTCCAGGCTACGAGCAGTACTTC. This codes for CASSAVPGYEQYF.

The chain is built from TRBV28 and TRBJ2-3, with 11 bases aligning to TRBD1. Germline V gene data show CDR1 as MDHEN and CDR2 as SYDVKM. V lost 6 bases and J lost 4; bases outside the gene matches: 9. The CDR3 has 16 amino acids. CDR3 in DNA: TGTGCCAGCAGACGACCTCGGACAGGGGGCCCAGATACGCAGTATTTT. Its translation is CASRRPRTGGPDTQYF.

This clone showed up just once. The rearrangement links TRBV29-1 to TRBJ1-2; TRBD1 matches 8 bases. V gave up 6 bases and J gave up 2 bases; unmatched junction bases: 5. This CDR3 region has 13 residues. The germline CDR1 and CDR2 sequences are SQVTM and ANQGSEA. The CDR3 spells CSVDRGGNYGYTF. The CDR3 coding sequence is TGCAGCGTCGACAGGGGAGGAAACTATGGCTACACCTTC.

In this sample, this clone turned up once. This chain links TRBV5-1 with TRBJ2-2, with D tentatively TRBD1 (6 bases). Germline-derived CDR1 and CDR2 are SGHRS and YFSETQ. V was cut by 3 bases and J by 0 bases, with 15 bases left in between. This CDR3 region has 17 residues. The CDR3 DNA sequence: TGCGCCAGCAGCTACCCCAGGGGCCCCGCGAACACCGGGGAGCTGTTTTTT. It specifies CASSYPRGPANTGELFF.